These 28 T cell receptor beta chains were all obtained from the same sample, sequenced in a study of cytomegalovirus exposure and HLA in healthy donors. Primers included in the PCR were 60 Vbeta and 13 Jbeta primers. Data came from immunoSEQ multiplex PCR; TCRdb stores just in-frame clones and leaves some out. The repertoire holds around 190,000 clones, with 86% as singletons. The sequencing input was PBMCs. The receptors shown here come from a woman younger than 45 in good health and CMV-seronegative.

This chain links TRBV5-1 with TRBJ2-1; the match to TRBD1 covers 8 bases. Trimming removed 2 bases from V and 4 bases from J; junction bases left unmatched: 2. This CDR3 spans 14 amino acids. Per germline, CDR1 SGHRS and CDR2 YFSETQ. CDR3 bases: TGCGCCAGCAGCTTCTACAGGGGGTACAATGAGCAGTTCTTC. This gives the protein CASSFYRGYNEQFF.

The chain employs TRBV5-1 and TRBJ2-1, with TRBD1 as a possible D gene (6 bases). Germline-derived CDR1 and CDR2 are SGHRS and YFSETQ. The CDR3 has 13 residues. The V end was cut by 0 bases, the J end by 5 bases, with 6 bases between. DNA for the CDR3: TGCGCCAGCAGCTTGGACAGGGACAATGAGCAGTTCTTC. The encoded protein is CASSLDRDNEQFF.

The CDR3 coding sequence is TGTGCCAGCAGCGCCCTCGGCGGTGGTGGAGAAGGAGCTTTCTTT. It codes for CASSALGGGGEGAFF. The chain recombines TRBV9 with TRBJ1-1; no definite D call. Trimming cost V 3 bases and J 10 bases, with 22 bases left between them. Germline V CDR1 and CDR2: SGDLS, YYNGEE. The CDR3 length is 15 residues. Using reference TRBV9 and TRBJ1-1 for the parts outside the CDR3, the full variable domain is DSGVTQTPKHLITATGQRVTLRCSPRSGDLSVYWYQQSLDQGLQFLIQYYNGEERAKGNILERFSAQQFPDLHSELNLSSLELGDSALYFCASSALGGGGEGAFFGQGTRLTVV.

This rearrangement joins TRBV5-1 to TRBJ2-7, with D possibly matching TRBD2 (6 bases). Germline assignment: CDR1 SGHRS and CDR2 YFSETQ. Trimming removed 5 bases from V and 0 bases from J, with 12 bases in between. The CDR3 has 14 residues. For the CDR3, the DNA is TGCGCCAGCAGTTCCGGGACTTTCTCCTACGAGCAGTACTTC. It is translated as CASSSGTFSYEQYF. Drawing the rest from reference TRBV5-1 and TRBJ2-7, the complete variable domain is KAGVTQTPRYLIKTRGQQVTLSCSPISGHRSVSWYQQTPGQGLQFLFEYFSETQRNKGNFPGRFSGRQFSNSRSEMNVSTLELGDSALYLCASSSGTFSYEQYFGPGTRLTVT.

The chain carries TRBV18 and TRBJ2-5; 7 bases agree with TRBD2. V gave up 5 bases and J gave up 5 bases; unmatched junction bases: 5. Germline V gene lookup returns CDR1 KGHSH and CDR2 LQKENI. CDR3 length equals 13 residues. The CDR3 is CASSATSVETQYF. The CDR3 DNA follows: TGTGCCAGCTCAGCAACTAGCGTCGAGACCCAGTACTTC.

J is TRBJ2-5 and V is TRBV9; 7 bases are a match to TRBD2. This CDR3 is built from 15 residues. The trim removed 0 bases at V and 3 bases at J, leaving 5 bases unmatched. Per germline, CDR1 SGDLS and CDR2 YYNGEE. CDR3 amino acids: CASSVAGRAEETQYF. CDR3 bases: TGTGCCAGCAGCGTAGCGGGGAGGGCCGAAGAGACCCAGTACTTC.

V is TRBV28 and J is TRBJ1-5, with TRBD1 as a possible D gene (5 bases). CDR3 length equals 16 residues. Germline assignment: CDR1 MDHEN and CDR2 SYDVKM. V dropped 3 bases and J dropped 6 bases, with 18 bases sitting between them. CDR3 amino acids: CASSFTGKRIGQPQHF. The CDR3 region has the DNA TGTGCCAGCAGTTTCACAGGAAAAAGGATCGGTCAGCCCCAGCATTTT.

The chain couples TRBV2 to TRBJ2-2; weak D call: TRBD2 (6 bases). The V gene lost 6 bases and the J gene lost 1 base, with 9 bases spanning the gap. This CDR3 contains 14 residues. The germline V gene has CDR1 SNHLY and CDR2 FYNNEI. The CDR3 DNA follows: TGTGCCAGCAGGCTAGCGCTGAACACCGGGGAGCTGTTTTTT. Protein sequence: CASRLALNTGELFF.

The chain employs TRBV7-6 and TRBJ2-1, with TRBD2 identical over 12 bases. Germline values: CDR1 SGHVS, CDR2 FNYEAQ. J gave up 9 bases and V 5 bases, and 11 bases lay outside the gene matches. The CDR3 length is 16 residues. CDR3 coding DNA: TGTGCCAGCAGCAGATACACTAGCGGGGGGCCATTTGAGCAGTTCTTC. It translates to CASSRYTSGGPFEQFF.

The chain has TRBV6-1 and TRBJ2-1, with TRBD2 identical over 10 bases. Germline trimming cut 4 bases from V and 7 bases from J; bases unmatched to any gene: 13. Germline-derived CDR1 and CDR2 are MNHNS and SASEGT. The CDR3 spans 17 residues. The CDR3 is CASSGLGLAGEWNEQFF. For the CDR3, the DNA is TGTGCCAGCAGTGGCCTTGGGCTAGCGGGGGAATGGAATGAGCAGTTCTTC.

V and J are TRBV7-9 and TRBJ2-7, with a possible D match to TRBD2 (6 bases). The CDR3 sequence is 12 residues long. The V end lost 5 bases, the J end lost 5 bases, and 10 bases lay between the germline ends. Germline loops: CDR1 SEHNR, CDR2 FQNEAQ (reference sequence). The CDR3 DNA reads as TGTGCCAGCAGCATCTGGACTAACGAGCAGTACTTC. It encodes CASSIWTNEQYF. The full variable domain, rest sourced from reference TRBV7-9 and TRBJ2-7, is DTGVSQNPRHKITKRGQNVTFRCDPISEHNRLYWYRQTLGQGPEFLTYFQNEAQLEKSRLLSDRFSAERPKGSFSTLEIQRTEQGDSAMYLCASSIWTNEQYFGPGTRLTVT.

Written as DNA, the CDR3 is TGCGCCAGCAGCTTGGACAGTCGGTCCGAGCAGTACTTC. Encoded protein: CASSLDSRSEQYF. The chain joins TRBV5-1 to TRBJ2-7; D gene unclear. The CDR3 totals 13 residues. V lost 0 bases and J lost 6, with 10 bases in between. Germline V gene sequence: CDR1 SGHRS, CDR2 YFSETQ.

The chain has TRBV29-1 and TRBJ2-7; 8 nucleotides match TRBD2. The CDR3 totals 13 residues. Germline-derived CDR1 and CDR2 are SQVTM and ANQGSEA. The junction had 6 bases not matched to a gene; V was cut back by 3 bases and J by 5 bases. The CDR3: CSVEGSGTDEQYF. The CDR3 DNA follows: TGCAGCGTTGAGGGTAGCGGGACCGACGAGCAGTACTTC.

The chain recombines TRBV11-2 with TRBJ2-1; the match to TRBD1 covers 7 bases. Losses at the gene ends were 4 bases for V and 5 bases for J; bases not matched to a gene: 5. This CDR3 comprises 14 residues. In germline, CDR1 is SGHAT, CDR2 FQNNGV. The CDR3 is CASSSYRGNNEQFF. The CDR3 nucleotides are TGTGCCAGCAGCTCCTACAGGGGTAACAATGAGCAGTTCTTC.

The chain is built from TRBV2 and TRBJ2-5; tentative D call: TRBD2 (7 bases). The CDR3 is 14 amino acids. Trimming removed 7 bases at V and 4 bases at J, with 16 bases between. Germline V gives CDR1 SNHLY, CDR2 FYNNEI. DNA for the CDR3: TGTGCCAGCATCCAAGCGAGGGGGGGAGAGACCCAGTACTTC. Protein: CASIQARGGETQYF.

The chain joins TRBV5-5 to TRBJ1-1; unclear D gene. Per germline, CDR1 SGHKS and CDR2 YYEKEE (reference sequence). This CDR3 has 13 amino acids. Trimming pared 2 bases from V and 3 bases from J, leaving 8 bases between. CDR3 sequence: CASSFIEDTEAFF. The CDR3 DNA follows: TGTGCCAGCAGCTTCATTGAGGACACTGAAGCTTTCTTT.

This chain joins TRBV28 and TRBJ1-2, with D tentatively TRBD1 (5 bases). CDR1 MDHEN and CDR2 SYDVKM come from the germline V gene. V was cut by 3 bases and J by 1 base, with 15 bases left in between. The CDR3 is 16 amino acids. The CDR3 spells CASSLGGPQGNYGYTF. In DNA, the CDR3 is TGTGCCAGCAGTTTGGGGGGTCCCCAAGGTAACTATGGCTACACCTTC.

The J gene is TRBJ2-3, the V gene TRBV6-6; D is ambiguous. Germline V gene lookup returns CDR1 MNHNY and CDR2 SVGAGI (reference sequence). The CDR3 has 13 amino acids. V was trimmed by 7 bases and J by 2 bases, leaving 10 bases between them. Here the CDR3 reads CASTFQYTDTQYF. In DNA, the CDR3 is TGTGCCAGCACCTTCCAGTACACAGATACGCAGTATTTT.

CDR3: CASSFGGRASGRTDTQYF. CDR3 DNA: TGCGCCAGCAGCTTTGGGGGAAGGGCTAGCGGGCGCACAGATACGCAGTATTTT. The chain is built from TRBV5-1 and TRBJ2-3, with 8 positions matching TRBD2. Unmatched junction bases numbered 12, after V lost 2 bases and J lost 1 base. There are 18 residues in the CDR3. Germline V gives CDR1 SGHRS, CDR2 YFSETQ.

The rearrangement joins TRBV5-1 to TRBJ1-1; tentatively, D is TRBD1 (5 bases). CDR3 size: 14 residues. Germline assignment: CDR1 SGHRS and CDR2 YFSETQ. V lost 0 bases to trimming and J lost 1 base, with 7 bases between them. CDR3 DNA sequence: TGCGCCAGCAGCTTGGTACAGGAGAACACTGAAGCTTTCTTT. Amino acids: CASSLVQENTEAFF.

The sample holds one count of this clone. For the CDR3, the DNA is TGTGCCAGCAGCTTACGACAGGGGTTGACAGATACGCAGTATTTT. Amino acids: CASSLRQGLTDTQYF. V usage is TRBV7-9 and J usage is TRBJ2-3, with TRBD1 matching 8 bases. Looked up from germline, CDR1 is SEHNR and CDR2 is FQNEAQ (reference sequence). The CDR3 consists of 15 residues. Trimming cost V 2 bases and J 3 bases; bases outside gene matches: 4. Full variable domain (outside the CDR3, taken from reference TRBV7-9 and TRBJ2-3): DTGVSQNPRHKITKRGQNVTFRCDPISEHNRLYWYRQTLGQGPEFLTYFQNEAQLEKSRLLSDRFSAERPKGSFSTLEIQRTEQGDSAMYLCASSLRQGLTDTQYFGPGTRLTVL.

The V call is TRBV5-4, the J call TRBJ2-5; 11 bases are shared with TRBD2. Trimming removed 0 bases from V and 5 bases from J; junction bases left unmatched: 6. Germline CDR1 reads SGHNT; CDR2 reads YYREEE (reference sequence). This CDR3 has 16 amino acids. Written as DNA, the CDR3 is TGTGCCAGCAGCTTGGACTTAGCGGGGGGGCAGGAGACCCAGTACTTC. Its translation: CASSLDLAGGQETQYF. Together with reference TRBV5-4 and TRBJ2-5, the CDR3 gives the full variable domain: ETGVTQSPTHLIKTRGQQVTLRCSSQSGHNTVSWYQQALGQGPQFIFQYYREEENGRGNFPPRFSGLQFPNYSSELNVNALELDDSALYLCASSLDLAGGQETQYFGPGTRLLVL.

This clone was recorded a few times. This chain links TRBV7-2 with TRBJ1-4; 9 positions match TRBD1. V trimming: 4 bases; J trimming: 7 bases; junction bases outside the gene matches: 4. The CDR3 length is 14 residues. The germline gives CDR1 SGHTA, CDR2 FQGNSA. DNA of the CDR3: TGTGCCAGCAGCTCTGGGACAGGGCGTGAAAAACTGTTTTTT. This codes for CASSSGTGREKLFF.

This rearrangement joins TRBV27 to TRBJ2-7, with D unresolved. The V gene lost 8 bases and the J gene lost 1 base, with 6 bases spanning the gap. This CDR3 has 11 residues. Per germline, CDR1 MNHEY and CDR2 SMNVEV (reference sequence). The CDR3 coding sequence is TGTGCCAGCCGCGGATCCTACGAGCAGTACTTC. Protein sequence: CASRGSYEQYF.

The chain has TRBV6-6 and TRBJ2-1; the match to TRBD2 covers 12 bases. The CDR3 is made up of 16 amino acids. Germline CDR1 is MNHNY and CDR2 is SVGAGI (reference sequence). The V segment lost 8 bases and the J segment 2 bases; nucleotides outside the gene matches: 7. CDR3 in amino acids: CASRTSGTPTYNEQFF. The CDR3 coding sequence is TGTGCCAGCCGGACTAGCGGGACCCCCACCTACAATGAGCAGTTCTTC.

The CDR3 DNA sequence: TGTGCCAGCAGCTTGCGGGGGATAAATGAAAAACTGTTTTTT. It specifies CASSLRGINEKLFF. V and J are TRBV5-6 and TRBJ1-4; TRBD1 is a possible D gene (5 bases). Germline V lookup: CDR1 SGHDT, CDR2 YYEEEE. The CDR3 is 14 amino acids. Trimming cost V 1 base and J 5 bases, with 9 bases left between them.

The table lists this clone with a few counts. This chain joins TRBV9 and TRBJ2-1; the match to TRBD2 covers 9 bases. Germline lookup yields CDR1 SGDLS and CDR2 YYNGEE. The CDR3 totals 12 residues. Trimming at V came to 4 bases and at J to 10 bases, leaving 3 bases not matched to a gene. CDR3 sequence reads: CASSRGGGEQFF. In DNA form, the CDR3 reads TGTGCCAGCAGCCGCGGGGGGGGAGAGCAGTTCTTC.

The V and J genes are TRBV15 and TRBJ2-7; 7 bases align to TRBD1. This CDR3 has 17 amino acids. Unmatched junction bases numbered 16, after V lost 1 base and J lost 7 bases. Germline V CDR1 and CDR2: LNHNV, YYDKDF (reference sequence). The DNA of the CDR3 is TGTGCCACCAGCAGAGGGTTGTCGGGGACAGCTCGGAGGGAGCAGTACTTC. Translated: CATSRGLSGTARREQYF.